These T cell receptor beta chains were read from a single sample in a study of T-cell reconstitution after alpha-beta-depleted transplantation in children. Via MiXCR, TCRdb re-called the PCR reads, giving one row per CDR3 protein. The data hold about 340,000 distinct CDR3 sequences, with roughly 13% observed a single time. This specimen consisted of PBMCs, obtained from the stem cell graft. These receptors all stem from a human donor who donated a stem cell graft to a child with Fanconi anemia. Both conserved end residues are part of each CDR3. Fields, in order: J gene, V gene, D gene, clone size, CDR3 DNA, CDR3 protein. D genes are given only for firm matches. Expanded clones get a size class; other rows say once, few or many, or leave the size out.

TRBJ1-5 | TRBV4-2 | . | . | TGTGCCAGCAGCCAGGAGATAGGGTTATGGAATCAGCCCCAGCATTTT | CASSQEIGLWNQPQHF
TRBJ2-6 | TRBV10-2 | TRBD1 | many | TGCGCCAGCAGTGATATACGGGGACAGGGATCGTCTGGGGCCAACGTCCTGACTTTC | CASSDIRGQGSSGANVLTF
TRBJ2-3 | TRBV7-9 | . | few | TGTGCCAGCAGCTTGGCAGGCCCCACAGATACGCAGTATTTT | CASSLAGPTDTQYF
TRBJ2-7 | TRBV7-9 | . | few | TGTGCCAGCAGCCCCCAGGTCGGGGTCTACGAGCAGTACTTC | CASSPQVGVYEQYF
TRBJ2-3 | TRBV5-1 | . | . | TGCTCCAGCAGCAGGGGGGACAGTACAGATACGCAGTATTTT | CSSSRGDSTDTQYF
TRBJ1-1 | TRBV28 | . | many | TGTGCCAGCAGTTTATTGGAGGAAATGAACACTGAAGCTTTCTTT | CASSLLEEMNTEAFF
TRBJ1-4 | TRBV10-3 | . | . | TGTGCCATCAGTGAAGAGACACCGAGGAAGGAAAAACTGTTTTTT | CAISEETPRKEKLFF
TRBJ1-2 | TRBV5-1 | . | . | TGCGCCAGCAGCTTGTCAGATTACTACCTTTCCGATGGCTACACCTTC | CASSLSDYYLSDGYTF
TRBJ2-1 | TRBV7-2 | . | . | TGTGCCAGCAGCCGACCGGGACTTCCCAATGAGCAGTTCTTC | CASSRPGLPNEQFF
TRBJ2-2 | TRBV7-6 | . | . | TGTGCCAGCAGCTTATCGCTCAGCAACACCGGGGAGCTGTTTTTT | CASSLSLSNTGELFF
TRBJ2-5 | TRBV7-9 | . | . | TGTGCCAGCAGCTTCTTCTCGGAAGAGACCCAGTACTTC | CASSFFSEETQYF
TRBJ1-1 | TRBV6-5 | . | . | TGTGCCAGCAGTTCCCAACGGGGGCAGGGGAGTGTGAACACTGAAGCTTTCTTT | CASSSQRGQGSVNTEAFF
TRBJ1-2 | TRBV10-3 | TRBD1 | . | TGTGCCACCCGACCGGGACAGGGCCGTGGCTACACCTTC | CATRPGQGRGYTF
TRBJ1-1 | TRBV29-1 | TRBD1 | once | TGCAGCGCGTGGACAGGGGGCCCGATTGTCACTGAAGCTTTCTTT | CSAWTGGPIVTEAFF
TRBJ2-5 | TRBV6-5 | TRBD1 | . | TGTGCCAGCAGTTACATACAGGGGGCGCAAGAGACCCAGTACTTC | CASSYIQGAQETQYF
TRBJ1-2 | TRBV4-3 | . | many | TGCGCCAGCAGCCAAGATTCGCAGCGGTATGGCTACACCTTC | CASSQDSQRYGYTF
TRBJ1-5 | TRBV27 | TRBD1 | few | TGTGCCAGCAGTTCGGACAGGGAAGAAAATCAGCCCCAGCATTTT | CASSSDREENQPQHF
TRBJ2-1 | TRBV5-1 | TRBD2 | . | TGCGCCAGCAGCTTGGGACTAGCGGGGGATGAGCAGTTCTTC | CASSLGLAGDEQFF
TRBJ1-2 | TRBV15 | . | many | TGTGCCACCAGAGACATGCGAGGTAGCTACACCTTC | CATRDMRGSYTF
TRBJ1-6 | TRBV2 | . | many | TGTGCCAGCAGTGAAGAGGTGGGGCAGCGTTCACCCCTCCACTTT | CASSEEVGQRSPLHF
TRBJ2-3 | TRBV29-1 | . | many | TGCAGCGTTGTGAAAGGCACAGATACGCAGTATTTT | CSVVKGTDTQYF
TRBJ2-7 | TRBV5-8 | TRBD1 | many | TGTGCCAGCAGCTTCGGGACAGGGGGCGACGAGCAGTACTTC | CASSFGTGGDEQYF
TRBJ2-6 | TRBV7-6 | TRBD1 | few | TGTGCCAGCAGCCTCGGACAGGGAACGTCTGGGGCCAACGTCCTGACTTTC | CASSLGQGTSGANVLTF